The clone carrying this T cell receptor (beta chain) was observed a single time. The data belong to a study of blood T cell repertoires in COVID-19. Sequencing used immunoSEQ multiplex PCR; TCRdb keeps in-frame clones, though not all of them. The sample yields some 150,000 clones, just over 85% seen once. Per germline, CDR1 MNHEY and CDR2 SVGAGI. Trimming removed 8 bases from V and 2 bases from J; junction bases left unmatched: 5. This CDR3 contains 13 residues. This rearrangement joins TRBV6-5 to TRBJ1-2; TRBD1 aligns across 7 bases. This clonotype was obtained from a woman aged 60 to 75 with acute or convalescent COVID-19. Source material: peripheral blood. Here the CDR3 reads CASRTGENYGYTF. The CDR3, as DNA: TGTGCCAGCCGTACAGGGGAGAACTATGGCTACACCTTC.